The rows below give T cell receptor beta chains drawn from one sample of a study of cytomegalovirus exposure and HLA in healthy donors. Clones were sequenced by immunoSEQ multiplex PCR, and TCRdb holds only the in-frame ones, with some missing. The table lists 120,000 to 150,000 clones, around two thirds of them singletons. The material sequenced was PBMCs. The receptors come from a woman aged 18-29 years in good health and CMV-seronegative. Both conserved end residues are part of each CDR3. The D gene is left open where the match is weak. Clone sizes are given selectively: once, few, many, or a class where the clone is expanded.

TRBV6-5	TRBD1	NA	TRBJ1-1	TGTGCCAGCAGCAAAACAGGGGGCAGGAACACTGAAGCTTTCTTT	CASSKTGGRNTEAFF
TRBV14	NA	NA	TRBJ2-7	TGTGCCAGCAGTGACACCGGGACACTATACGAGCAGTACTTC	CASSDTGTLYEQYF
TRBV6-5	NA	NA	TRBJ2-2	TGTGCCAGCACCACGGGGTTTGAAACCGGGGAGCTGTTTTTT	CASTTGFETGELFF
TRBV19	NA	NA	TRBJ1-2	TGTGCCACTCGAAGTGGGCAGGGCTATGGCTACACCTTC	CATRSGQGYGYTF
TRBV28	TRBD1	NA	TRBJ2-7	TGTGCCAGCGCCGGGACAGGGGGCAACGAGCAGTACTTC	CASAGTGGNEQYF
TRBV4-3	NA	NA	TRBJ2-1	TGCGCCAGCAGCCAAGATTCGGGAAACTCCAATGAGCAGTTCTTC	CASSQDSGNSNEQFF
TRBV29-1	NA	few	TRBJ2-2	TGCAGCGCCCAGGGGGGCCAACCCCGCGGGGAGCTGTTTTTT	CSAQGGQPRGELFF
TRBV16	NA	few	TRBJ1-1	TGTGCCAGCAGCCGCCCCGGGGGGGGAAAAGGCACTGAAGCTTTCTTT	CASSRPGGGKGTEAFF
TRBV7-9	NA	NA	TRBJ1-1	TGTGCCAGCAGCTTTCAGGGAATTGATGAAGCTTTCTTT	CASSFQGIDEAFF
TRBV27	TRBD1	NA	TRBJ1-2	TGTGCCAGCAGTTTATCGAGCCAGACAGGGGGAATCTATGGCTACACCTTC	CASSLSSQTGGIYGYTF
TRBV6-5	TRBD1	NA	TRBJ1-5	TGTGCCAGCAGTGCGGACAGGAGGCAGCCCCAGCATTTT	CASSADRRQPQHF
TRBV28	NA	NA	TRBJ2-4	TGTGCCACCGAGGAGGGATCCAAAAACATTCAGTACTTC	CATEEGSKNIQYF
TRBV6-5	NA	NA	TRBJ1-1	TGTGCCAGCAGTCGGACTGAGACCATGAACACTGAAGCTTTCTTT	CASSRTETMNTEAFF
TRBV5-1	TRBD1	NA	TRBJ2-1	TGCGCCAGCAGCTTGGAGGGGGCGCCGAACAATGAGCAGTTCTTC	CASSLEGAPNNEQFF
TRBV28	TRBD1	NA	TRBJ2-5	TGTGCCAGCTGGCCCCTCCGGGACAGCCAAGAGACCCAGTACTTC	CASWPLRDSQETQYF
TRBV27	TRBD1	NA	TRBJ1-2	TGTGCCAGCAGTCCGGGGACAGGGGGCGGCTATGGCTACACCTTC	CASSPGTGGGYGYTF
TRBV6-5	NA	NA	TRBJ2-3	TGTGCCAGCAGTTACTCCGCAGTCACAGATACGCAGTATTTT	CASSYSAVTDTQYF
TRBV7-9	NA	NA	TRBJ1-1	TGTGCCAGCAGTTCGCTGGCCCCTGAAGCTTTCTTT	CASSSLAPEAFF
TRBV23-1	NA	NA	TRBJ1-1	TGCGCCAGCGCAGTCGTCCCAGCGGGGAACACTGAAGCTTTCTTT	CASAVVPAGNTEAFF
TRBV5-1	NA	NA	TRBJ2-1	TGCGCCAGCAGCTCACAGGGTTGGGAGCAGTTCTTC	CASSSQGWEQFF
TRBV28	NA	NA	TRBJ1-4	TGTGCCAGCAGTTTATGGGGGCAGGCAGCAGTTGAAAAACTGTTTTTT	CASSLWGQAAVEKLFF
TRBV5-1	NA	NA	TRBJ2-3	TGCGCCAGCAGAACAGCGGCTAGCACAGATACGCAGTATTTT	CASRTAASTDTQYF
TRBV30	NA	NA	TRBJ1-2	TGTGCCTGGACACAGGGTAGAGCGTATGGCTACACCTTC	CAWTQGRAYGYTF
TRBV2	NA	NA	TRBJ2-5	TGTGCCAGCAGAACCACAGGCCTGCGGGAGACCCAGTACTTC	CASRTTGLRETQYF
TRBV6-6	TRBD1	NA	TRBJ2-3	TGTGCCAGCAGTTGGGGACAGGGGATCGACCCAACGCAGTATTTT	CASSWGQGIDPTQYF
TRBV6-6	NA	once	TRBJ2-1	TGTGCCAGCAGTATCGACACCCCCTCCTACAATGAGCAGTTCTTC	CASSIDTPSYNEQFF
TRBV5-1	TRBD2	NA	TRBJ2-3	TGCGCCAGCATTGGGGGAAGCGGGACTAGCACAGATACGCAGTATTTT	CASIGGSGTSTDTQYF
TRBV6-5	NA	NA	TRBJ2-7	TGTGCCAGCAGCCCAGGGGACTCCTACGAGCAGTACTTC	CASSPGDSYEQYF
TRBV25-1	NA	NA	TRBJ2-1	TGTGCCAGCAGTGAGGCGGGTTTCGATGAGCAGTTCTTC	CASSEAGFDEQFF
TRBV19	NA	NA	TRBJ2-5	TGTGCCAGTAGTATAGGTAGTCCATACCAAGAGACCCAGTACTTC	CASSIGSPYQETQYF
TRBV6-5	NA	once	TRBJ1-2	TGTGCCAGCAGTTACCTTTCCAAGGGAGAGGGCTACACCTTC	CASSYLSKGEGYTF
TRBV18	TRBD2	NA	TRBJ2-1	TGTGCCAGCTCACCACCCACGGGACTAGCGGGCAATGAGCAGTTCTTC	CASSPPTGLAGNEQFF
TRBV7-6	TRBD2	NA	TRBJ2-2	TGTGCCAGCAGCTTTATTAGCGGGACCGGCGGGGAGCTGTTTTTT	CASSFISGTGGELFF
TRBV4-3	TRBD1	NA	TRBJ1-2	TGCGCCAGCAGCCAACTTTTCGGACAGGGGGCACTTGGCTACACCTTC	CASSQLFGQGALGYTF
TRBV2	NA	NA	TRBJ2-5	TGTGCCAGCACCCAGGGACAACAAGAGACCCAGTACTTC	CASTQGQQETQYF
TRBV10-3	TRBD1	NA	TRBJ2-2	TGTGCCAACCGACAGGGGCCCACCGGGGAGCTGTTTTTT	CANRQGPTGELFF
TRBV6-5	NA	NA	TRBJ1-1	TGTGCCAGCAGTTACTCTAGAGCGGGGAACACTGAAGCTTTCTTT	CASSYSRAGNTEAFF
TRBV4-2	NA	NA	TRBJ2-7	TGTGCCAGCAGCCCGCCGGGCGGGACTGCCACCTACGAGCAGTACTTC	CASSPPGGTATYEQYF
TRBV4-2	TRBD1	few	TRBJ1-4	TGTGCCAGCAGCCAAGGACAGGGGACAGCAACTAATGAAAAACTGTTTTTT	CASSQGQGTATNEKLFF
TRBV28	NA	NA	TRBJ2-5	TGTGCCAGCAATGGGGGGAGCCGAGAGACCCAGTACTTC	CASNGGSRETQYF
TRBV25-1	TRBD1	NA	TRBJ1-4	TGTGCCAGCAGTCCCCGACAGGGAAGAGAAAAACTGTTTTTT	CASSPRQGREKLFF
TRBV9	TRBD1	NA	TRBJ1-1	TGTGCCAGCAGCCGAAGCCTGGACAGGTCCAACACTGAAGCTTTCTTT	CASSRSLDRSNTEAFF
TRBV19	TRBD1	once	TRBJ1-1	TGTGCCAGTAGTATAAGCCGGACCGGGACAGGGCGGAACACTGAAGCTTTCTTT	CASSISRTGTGRNTEAFF
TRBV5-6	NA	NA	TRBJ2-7	TGTGCCAGCAGCCGTCCCGGGACAAGCCCCTCCTACGAGCAGTACTTC	CASSRPGTSPSYEQYF
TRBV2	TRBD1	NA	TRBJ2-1	TGTGCCAGAACAGGGGAAGGTGACAATGAGCAGTTCTTC	CARTGEGDNEQFF
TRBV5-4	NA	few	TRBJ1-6	TGTGCCAGCAGTTCAGGGCGATCGAGCTCCTATAATTCACCCCTCCACTTT	CASSSGRSSSYNSPLHF
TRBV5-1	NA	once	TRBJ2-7	TGCGCCAGCAGCTTGTCTATAGGGATTAGCGGTTGGGAGCAGTACTTC	CASSLSIGISGWEQYF
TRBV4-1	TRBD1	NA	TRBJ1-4	TGCGCCAGCAGCCAGACGGGACAGAATAATGAAAAACTGTTTTTT	CASSQTGQNNEKLFF
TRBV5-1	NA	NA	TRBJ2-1	TGCGCCAGCGGGCCTGGCAGGGGGGAGTACAATGAGCAGTTCTTC	CASGPGRGEYNEQFF
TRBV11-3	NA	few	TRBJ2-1	TGTGCCAGCACCCCCGGCGGGCGGGGATTCCTCTACAATGAGCAGTTCTTC	CASTPGGRGFLYNEQFF
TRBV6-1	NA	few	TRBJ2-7	TGTGCCAGCAGACCCAGGGGGGCGTCCTACGAGCAGTACTTC	CASRPRGASYEQYF
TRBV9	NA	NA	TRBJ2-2	NA	CASSLSAAFGAGELFF
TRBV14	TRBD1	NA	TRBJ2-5	TGTGCCAGCAGCCAAGACAGGGGGCGAAGAGAGACCCAGTACTTC	CASSQDRGRRETQYF
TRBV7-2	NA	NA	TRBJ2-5	TGTGCCAGCACCCGGTGGAGGGAGGAGACCCAGTACTTC	CASTRWREETQYF
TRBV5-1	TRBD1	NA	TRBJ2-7	TGCGCCAGCAGCTTGGGGACAGGGACGTACGAGCAGTACTTC	CASSLGTGTYEQYF